This T cell receptor (beta chain) originates from a study of cytomegalovirus exposure and HLA in healthy donors. Trimming removed 6 bases from V and 4 bases from J; junction bases left unmatched: 15. This CDR3 is built from 17 residues. Germline CDR1 reads MDHEN; CDR2 reads SYDVKM. The PCR contained 60 Vbeta and 13 Jbeta primers. Clones were sequenced by immunoSEQ multiplex PCR, and TCRdb holds only the in-frame ones, with some missing. Of around 120,000 clones in the sample, 15% were seen once. General observations from the study: When a later analysis compared HLA-associated TCR beta chains with equally common others, the HLA-associated chains turned out to be more clonally expanded and to have lower generation probabilities. Both high specificity and high sensitivity reportedly marked the classifier's diagnosis of cytomegalovirus status.

Of note for this clone: Its target is not known.

The sequencing input was PBMCs. The rearrangement joins TRBV28 to TRBJ1-2, with TRBD1 identical over 9 bases. The receptor's source is a woman under 30 in good health and CMV-seronegative. CDR3 sequence reads: CASSYPGTGRGIYGYTF. The CDR3 bases are TGTGCCAGCAGCTACCCCGGGACAGGGCGGGGGATCTATGGCTACACCTTC.